The T cell receptor (beta chain) described here comes from a study of cytomegalovirus exposure and HLA in healthy donors. The study's findings and limits: As a later analysis showed, a missense DCLRE1C variant was linked to trimming of TCR beta V- and J-genes.

PCR employed 60 Vbeta and 13 Jbeta primers. Some clones are missing from TCRdb's copy, which holds only in-frame ones; the method was immunoSEQ multiplex PCR. The sample has a few hundred thousand clones; 75% to 85% are singletons. From germline, CDR1 is SGHVS and CDR2 FQNEAQ. Trimming stripped 0 bases from V and 3 bases from J, with 5 bases between. The CDR3 runs 13 residues. Of note for this clone: Its specificity is not known.

The TCR comes from a girl aged 2-10 years in good health and CMV-seronegative. The specimen was PBMCs. The chain carries TRBV7-8 and TRBJ1-1, with D hard to call. The CDR3 coding sequence is TGTGCCAGCAGCTTAGCACTGTACACTGAAGCTTTCTTT. This encodes CASSLALYTEAFF.